In this sample, the clone carrying this T cell receptor beta chain turned up many times. Its antigen is not identified. Germline assignment: CDR1 SGHDT and CDR2 YYEEEE. The CDR3 has 14 amino acids. V dropped 4 bases and J dropped 8 bases, with 16 bases sitting between them. This record comes from a study of neurological immune-mediated disorders. Time point noted: longitudinal time-point 2. Libraries used 2 million unsorted PBMCs kept frozen in RNAlater. As for the cDNA, it was generated by 5'RACE with 10-nucleotide random UMIs. MiXCR, applied by TCRdb to the 5' RACE reads, yields one record per CDR3 protein. The data contain over 55,000 distinct CDR3 sequences, nearly 10% of them seen just once; the ten biggest clones take up roughly an eighth. Overall study findings and caveats: Patients with HTLV-1-associated myelopathy had the highest level of TCR clonal expansion, whereas patients with multiple sclerosis had the lowest level, falling beneath the level found in healthy controls.

This clonotype was sampled from a man aged 30-40 years in good health. The sequencing sample was made of PBMCs. J is TRBJ2-1 and V is TRBV5-6, with D unresolved. The CDR3 coding sequence is TGTGCCAGCAGCGTGAAGCGCCAGCTCCATGAGCAGTTCTTC. It codes for CASSVKRQLHEQFF.